The sequence of this T cell receptor (beta chain) was determined in a study of T cells after yellow fever vaccination. Germline CDR1 GTSNPN, CDR2 SVGIG (reference sequence). The ends were cut back, 0 bases at V and 6 bases at J, with 9 bases in the middle. The CDR3 has 12 amino acids. TCRdb independently ran MiXCR on the 5' RACE reads; one entry per CDR3 protein. This table has some 400,000 distinct CDR3 sequences, 6% to 8% appearing once. This specimen consisted of PBMCs, obtained 5 days after the yellow fever booster vaccination. The rearrangement uses TRBV30 and TRBJ2-7; no definite D call. The origin of this receptor is a man aged 25-45 years who received the YFV17D yellow fever vaccine. Here the CDR3 DNA reads TGTGCCTGGAGTGTTACCAGACGCGAGCAGTACTTC. Translating it yields CAWSVTRREQYF.